These 29 T cell receptor beta chains came from one sample sequenced in a study of T cell changes during pregnancy in multiple sclerosis. Some clones are missing from TCRdb's copy, which holds only in-frame ones; the method was immunoSEQ multiplex PCR. The top ten clones hold 1% to 1.5% of a sample with more than 50,000 clones, 80% to 95% of them seen once. Material: peripheral blood, obtained after pregnancy. These receptors originate from a female donor in good health, enrolled as a control in a pregnancy study.

The chain couples TRBV5-8 to TRBJ2-4; the D gene is possibly TRBD1 (6 bases). The V gene lost 5 bases and the J gene lost 3 bases, with 12 bases spanning the gap. The CDR3 is 14 amino acids. CDR1 and CDR2 from the germline V gene are SGHTS and YDEGEE. CDR3 loop: CASRWDTHKNIQYF. The DNA of the CDR3 is TGTGCCAGCAGATGGGACACCCACAAAAACATTCAGTACTTC.

This clone was seen a few times. The chain links TRBV4-2 to TRBJ2-1; D possibly corresponds to TRBD1 (5 bases). Between the trimmed V and J ends, which lost 2 bases and 1 base, there was a span of 9 bases. The germline V gene has CDR1 LGHNA and CDR2 YNFKEQ. This CDR3 has 15 residues. The CDR3: CASSQKQGSYNEQFF. The CDR3 DNA is TGTGCCAGCAGCCAAAAGCAGGGATCCTACAATGAGCAGTTCTTC.

This rearrangement joins TRBV5-1 to TRBJ1-2, with 12 bases lining up with TRBD1. The CDR3 contains 18 residues. Germline lookup yields CDR1 SGHRS and CDR2 YFSETQ. With 0 bases clipped from V and 5 bases from J, the junction kept 11 bases outside the gene matches. The chain's CDR3 is CASSLELPGQGAGYGYTF. The CDR3 region has the DNA TGCGCCAGCAGCTTGGAGCTTCCGGGACAGGGGGCAGGTTATGGCTACACCTTC.

The chain employs TRBV2 and TRBJ2-1, with D perhaps TRBD2 (6 bases). This CDR3 has 12 residues. Looked up from germline, CDR1 is SNHLY and CDR2 is FYNNEI. V dropped 8 bases and J dropped 4 bases, with 9 bases sitting between them. The CDR3 DNA reads TGTGCCAGCGGGACTCCATACAATGAGCAGTTCTTC. This sequence encodes CASGTPYNEQFF.

This chain uses TRBV27 with TRBJ1-4; D gene uncertain. CDR1 MNHEY and CDR2 SMNVEV come from the germline V gene (reference sequence). V was trimmed by 3 bases and J by 0 bases, leaving 5 bases between them. The CDR3 consists of 14 residues. CDR3 sequence reads: CASSFQATNEKLFF. CDR3 DNA sequence: TGTGCCAGCAGTTTTCAGGCAACTAATGAAAAACTGTTTTTT.

The chain has TRBV10-3 and TRBJ1-5; TRBD1 matches at 11 bases. After removal of 3 bases from V and 7 bases from J, the junction contained 5 bases not matched to a gene. CDR3 length: 15 amino acids. The germline V gene has CDR1 ENHRY and CDR2 SYGVKD. Here the CDR3 reads CAISEWTGGGQPQHF. Written as DNA, the CDR3 is TGTGCCATCAGTGAATGGACAGGGGGCGGCCAGCCCCAGCATTTT.

The V and J genes are TRBV5-8 and TRBJ1-2; D is possibly TRBD1 (6 bases). Germline V gives CDR1 SGHTS, CDR2 YDEGEE. CDR3 length: 17 residues. The germline V and J ends were trimmed by 4 bases and 0 bases, with 19 bases remaining between them. CDR3 DNA: TGTGCCAGCAGCCCCGGACAGTCTTACCCACCTAACTATGGCTACACCTTC. Translating it yields CASSPGQSYPPNYGYTF.

J is TRBJ1-5 and V is TRBV29-1; tentative D call: TRBD1 (6 bases). The ends were cut back, 6 bases at V and 1 base at J, with 7 bases in the middle. This CDR3 contains 12 residues. Germline V gives CDR1 SQVTM, CDR2 ANQGSEA. The CDR3 loop is CSVGQSNQPQHF. The CDR3 DNA sequence: TGCAGCGTCGGACAGAGCAATCAGCCCCAGCATTTT.

The V and J genes are TRBV4-2 and TRBJ1-4; 9 bases line up with TRBD1. The junction had 2 bases not matched to a gene; V was cut back by 5 bases and J by 4 bases. Germline loops: CDR1 LGHNA, CDR2 YNFKEQ. The CDR3 consists of 14 residues. The CDR3 spells CASSTGQGNEKLFF. As DNA, the CDR3 is TGTGCCAGCAGCACGGGACAGGGTAATGAAAAACTGTTTTTT.

This chain uses TRBV6-1 with TRBJ2-3; no reliable D call. This CDR3 comprises 15 residues. CDR1 and CDR2 (germline): MNHNS, SASEGT. The V gene lost 6 bases and the J gene lost 1 base, with 14 bases spanning the gap. The CDR3, as DNA: TGTGCCAGCAGGAGCTTTCCTCTACGCACAGATACGCAGTATTTT. Amino acids: CASRSFPLRTDTQYF.

This chain links TRBV18 with TRBJ1-1; possibly TRBD1 for D (5 bases). The CDR3 extends over 14 amino acids. V was trimmed by 3 bases and J by 7 bases, leaving 15 bases between them. Germline V gene lookup returns CDR1 KGHSH and CDR2 LQKENI. As DNA, the CDR3 is TGTGCCAGCTCACCGTTCCCGGGGGATAGTGAAGCTTTCTTT. It encodes CASSPFPGDSEAFF.

V is TRBV4-3 and J is TRBJ2-1; D perhaps matches TRBD1 (6 bases). V gave up 0 bases and J gave up 3 bases, with 15 bases separating them. CDR3 length: 17 amino acids. Germline V CDR1 and CDR2: LGHNA, YSLEER. For the CDR3, the DNA is TGCGCCAGCAGCCAAGATCACAGGGTTGAGGGCTACAATGAGCAGTTCTTC. Protein product: CASSQDHRVEGYNEQFF.

The CDR3 DNA reads as TGTGCCAGCAGCCTTAGCTCTAACTCCTACGAGCAGTACTTC. This codes for CASSLSSNSYEQYF. The chain has TRBV7-2 and TRBJ2-7; D gene uncertain. The V end lost 5 bases, the J end lost 0 bases, and 11 bases lay between the germline ends. Per the germline V gene, CDR1 is SGHTA and CDR2 is FQGNSA. CDR3 size: 14 residues.

V is TRBV6-4 and J is TRBJ2-1; 8 bases fit TRBD2. Germline CDR1 and CDR2: MRHNA and SNTAGT. The ends lost 3 bases at V and 7 bases at J; junction bases unmatched: 5. The CDR3 has 14 residues. CDR3 region: CASSDGAGGNEQFF. The CDR3 bases are TGTGCCAGCAGTGATGGCGCGGGAGGAAATGAGCAGTTCTTC.

The rearrangement uses TRBV7-2 and TRBJ1-2, with 8 bases aligning to TRBD1. Germline loops: CDR1 SGHTA, CDR2 FQGNSA. V dropped 4 bases and J dropped 3; count of bases not matched to a gene: 4. This CDR3 comprises 14 residues. CDR3 nucleotides: TGTGCCAGCAGCTCGGGACAGGAGGACTATGGCTACACCTTC. Encoded protein: CASSSGQEDYGYTF.

The chain uses TRBV6-1 and TRBJ1-2, with 7 bases fitting TRBD1. The V segment lost 4 bases and the J segment 6 bases; nucleotides outside the gene matches: 8. Germline CDR1 and CDR2: MNHNS and SASEGT. CDR3 length: 14 residues. The CDR3 DNA is TGTGCCAGCAGTGGCTCAGGGGGAGAAAATGGCTACACCTTC. Its translation: CASSGSGGENGYTF.

This chain connects TRBV25-1 to TRBJ1-1; 9 nucleotides align to TRBD1. J was trimmed by 1 base and V by 6 bases; bases with no gene match: 9. The CDR3 totals 16 residues. CDR1 MGHDK and CDR2 SYGVNS come from the germline V gene. The CDR3 region has the DNA TGTGCCAGCAGCCCCGGACAGGGGATGGAGAACACTGAAGCTTTCTTT. Translating it yields CASSPGQGMENTEAFF.

The rearrangement joins TRBV9 to TRBJ2-1, with 8 positions matching TRBD1. CDR1 and CDR2 (germline): SGDLS, YYNGEE. The CDR3 consists of 18 residues. J gave up 6 bases and V 3 bases, and 17 bases lay outside the gene matches. The chain's CDR3 is CASSGTRDRPLESNEQFF. The CDR3 DNA reads TGTGCCAGCAGCGGCACGCGGGACAGGCCCTTGGAATCCAATGAGCAGTTCTTC. Looking up the rest from reference TRBV9 and TRBJ2-1 gives the full variable domain: DSGVTQTPKHLITATGQRVTLRCSPRSGDLSVYWYQQSLDQGLQFLIQYYNGEERAKGNILERFSAQQFPDLHSELNLSSLELGDSALYFCASSGTRDRPLESNEQFFGPGTRLTVL.

The V and J genes are TRBV5-1 and TRBJ1-1; TRBD1 aligns across 7 bases. Trimming cost V 4 bases and J 1 base; bases outside gene matches: 13. The length of the CDR3 is 17 residues. CDR1 is SGHRS and CDR2 is YFSETQ in the germline V gene. The CDR3 sequence is CASSDPLTGRSNTEAFF. The CDR3 DNA follows: TGCGCCAGCAGCGATCCGCTGACAGGGAGGTCGAACACTGAAGCTTTCTTT.

The rearrangement links TRBV19 to TRBJ2-2; weak D call: TRBD1 (7 bases). The CDR3 contains 17 residues. Germline V CDR1 and CDR2: LNHDA, SQIVND (reference sequence). V lost 7 bases and J 0 bases, leaving 18 bases between the germline ends. The CDR3 nucleotides are TGTGCCAGTATCTCAGGGGGGCCCATACCGAACACCGGGGAGCTGTTTTTT. It yields the protein CASISGGPIPNTGELFF.

This clone was recorded only once. This chain links TRBV19 with TRBJ2-1; 10 nucleotides agree with TRBD1. Germline CDR1 reads LNHDA; CDR2 reads SQIVND (reference sequence). V gave up 5 bases and J gave up 14 bases; unmatched junction bases: 12. CDR3 size: 14 residues. The CDR3 here is CASSSTGGESREFF. CDR3 DNA: TGTGCCAGTAGTTCGACAGGGGGCGAGAGTAGGGAGTTCTTC.

The chain joins TRBV19 to TRBJ1-2, with TRBD1 identical over 7 bases. This CDR3 spans 13 amino acids. Germline V gives CDR1 LNHDA, CDR2 SQIVND (reference sequence). V trimming: 7 bases; J trimming: 5 bases; junction bases outside the gene matches: 7. DNA for the CDR3: TGTGCCAGTACCGAGGGGGCAGGGTATGGCTACACCTTC. Protein product: CASTEGAGYGYTF.

CDR3 residues: CASSVWLEDEQFF. CDR3 nucleotide sequence: TGTGCCAGCAGCGTATGGCTGGAGGATGAGCAGTTCTTC. This chain joins TRBV9 and TRBJ2-1; weak D call: TRBD2 (5 bases). The germline gives CDR1 SGDLS, CDR2 YYNGEE. The CDR3 covers 13 residues. V lost 1 base and J lost 8, with 10 bases in between.

The chain has TRBV12-5 and TRBJ2-7, with a tentative D call TRBD1 (5 bases). CDR1 and CDR2 (germline): LGHNT, FRNRAP. CDR3 length equals 13 residues. V lost 3 bases and J 4 bases, leaving 10 bases between the germline ends. CDR3 in amino acids: CASGLGRVYEQYF. The CDR3 DNA reads as TGTGCTAGTGGTTTAGGCAGGGTGTACGAGCAGTACTTC.

In this sample, this clone turned up once. The chain uses TRBV5-6 and TRBJ1-2; 7 bases map to TRBD1. CDR1 and CDR2 from the germline V gene are SGHDT and YYEEEE. The CDR3 extends over 16 amino acids. V shed 1 base and J 4 bases; nucleotides not matched to a gene: 10. CDR3 sequence reads: CASSLTPTGKSYGYTF. CDR3 in DNA: TGTGCCAGCAGCTTGACCCCGACAGGGAAATCCTATGGCTACACCTTC.

The chain couples TRBV5-1 to TRBJ1-2, with a weak D call TRBD1 (6 bases). The V gene's germline CDR1 is SGHRS and CDR2 YFSETQ. The CDR3 has 15 amino acids. Trimming stripped 3 bases from V and 0 bases from J, with 12 bases between. This chain's CDR3 is CASSWGQTANYGYTF. In DNA form, the CDR3 reads TGCGCCAGCAGCTGGGGGCAGACAGCTAACTATGGCTACACCTTC.

Here the CDR3 DNA reads TGTGCCAGCAGCCAACAGGGTTTCTATGAGCAGTTCTTC. It translates to CASSQQGFYEQFF. The V call is TRBV13, the J call TRBJ2-1, with D possibly being TRBD1 (6 bases). Germline V gene data show CDR1 as PRHDT and CDR2 as FYEKMQ (reference sequence). V was pared by 5 bases and J by 8 bases, with 13 bases between. The CDR3 spans 13 residues.

A single count supports this clone. The rearrangement joins TRBV6-5 to TRBJ2-1; the D gene is possibly TRBD2 (6 bases). The CDR3 has 14 amino acids. Germline V gene sequence: CDR1 MNHEY, CDR2 SVGAGI. V lost 6 bases and J lost 6, with 15 bases in between. The CDR3 DNA follows: TGTGCCAGCAGCCGCCCCGGGGGTAGCAATGAGCAGTTCTTC. It codes for CASSRPGGSNEQFF.

The J gene is TRBJ1-1, the V gene TRBV27; TRBD1 might be the D (5 bases). CDR1 is MNHEY and CDR2 is SMNVEV in the germline V gene (reference sequence). The V gene lost 2 bases and the J gene lost 2 bases, with 12 bases spanning the gap. The CDR3 length is 15 residues. CDR3 in DNA: TGTGCCAGCAGTTTAAGGGAGGGGATAAACACTGAAGCTTTCTTT. Translating it yields CASSLREGINTEAFF.